This TCR beta chain was observed in a study of T cell responses to AZD1222 COVID-19 vaccine. Study outcomes and limitations: Seropositive AZD1222 recipients at baseline numbered only five or six. Variant regions that are unmutated are reportedly the target of nearly half of spike-specific TCRs. In all cases, repertoires were sampled only after the peak T cell response.

Clones were sequenced by immunoSEQ multiplex PCR, and TCRdb holds only the in-frame ones, with some missing. This table holds 150,000 to 180,000 clones, roughly 90% found once. Notes on this clone: Its antigen is still unknown.

The V and J ends lost 5 bases and 1 base respectively, with 9 bases between them. The CDR3 consists of 14 residues. Per the germline V gene, CDR1 is SNHLY and CDR2 is FYNNEI. V is TRBV2 and J is TRBJ1-3, with a tentative D call TRBD1 (5 bases). This TCR came from an adult in good health. This material consisted of peripheral blood, taken on day 0 of AZD1222 vaccination. In DNA, the CDR3 is TGTGCCAGCAGTTCGACAGCTTCTGGAAACACCATATATTTT. Protein sequence: CASSSTASGNTIYF.